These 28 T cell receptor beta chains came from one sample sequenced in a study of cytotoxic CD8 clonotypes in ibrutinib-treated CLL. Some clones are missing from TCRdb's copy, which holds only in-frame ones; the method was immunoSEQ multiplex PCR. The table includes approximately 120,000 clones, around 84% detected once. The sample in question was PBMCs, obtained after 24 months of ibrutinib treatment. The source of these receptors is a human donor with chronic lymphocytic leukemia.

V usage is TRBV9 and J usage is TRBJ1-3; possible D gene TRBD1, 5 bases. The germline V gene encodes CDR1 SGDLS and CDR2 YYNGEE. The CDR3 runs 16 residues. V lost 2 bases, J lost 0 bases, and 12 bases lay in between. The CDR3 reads CASSVGALSSGNTIYF. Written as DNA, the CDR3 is TGTGCCAGCAGCGTTGGGGCGCTGAGCTCTGGAAACACCATATATTTT.

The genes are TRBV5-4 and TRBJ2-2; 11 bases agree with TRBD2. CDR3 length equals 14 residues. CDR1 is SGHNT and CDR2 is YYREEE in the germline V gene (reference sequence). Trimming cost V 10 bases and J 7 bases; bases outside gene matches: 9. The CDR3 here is CAAHSGGDFGELFF. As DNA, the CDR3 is TGTGCCGCCCATAGCGGGGGGGACTTCGGGGAGCTGTTTTTT.

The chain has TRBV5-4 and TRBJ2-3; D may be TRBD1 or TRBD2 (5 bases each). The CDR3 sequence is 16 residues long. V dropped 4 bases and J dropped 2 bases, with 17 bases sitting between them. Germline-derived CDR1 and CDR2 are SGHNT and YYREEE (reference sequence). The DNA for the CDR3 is TGTGCCAGCAGCACCCCGAGGGGCGGTACCACAGATACGCAGTATTTT. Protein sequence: CASSTPRGGTTDTQYF.

The CDR3 nucleotides read TGCGCCAGCAGTAAGAGACAGGGGGCGAGGGAGACCCAGTACTTC. Protein: CASSKRQGARETQYF. V and J are TRBV10-1 and TRBJ2-5; 10 positions agree with TRBD1. V gave up 5 bases and J gave up 5 bases; unmatched junction bases: 8. The CDR3 covers 15 residues. From germline, CDR1 is WNHNN and CDR2 SYGVQD (reference sequence).

The CDR3 loop reads CASSLDRGVSGANVLTF. In DNA form, the CDR3 reads TGTGCCAGCAGCTTAGATCGGGGAGTGTCTGGGGCCAACGTCCTGACTTTC. The chain employs TRBV11-2 and TRBJ2-6, with D perhaps matching TRBD2 (5 bases). This CDR3 has 17 residues. The germline V gene encodes CDR1 SGHAT and CDR2 FQNNGV. Trimming removed 0 bases from V and 1 base from J, with 10 bases in between.

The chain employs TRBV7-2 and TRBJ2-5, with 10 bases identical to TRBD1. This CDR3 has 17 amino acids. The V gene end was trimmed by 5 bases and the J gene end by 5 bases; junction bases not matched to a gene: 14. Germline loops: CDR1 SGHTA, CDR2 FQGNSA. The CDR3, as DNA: TGTGCCAGCAGCCTGGGACAGGGGACGATCTTGGGCGAGACCCAGTACTTC. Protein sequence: CASSLGQGTILGETQYF. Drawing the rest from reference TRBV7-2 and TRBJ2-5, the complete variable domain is GAGVSQSPSNKVTEKGKDVELRCDPISGHTALYWYRQSLGQGLEFLIYFQGNSAPDKSGLPSDRFSAERTGGSVSTLTIQRTQQEDSAVYLCASSLGQGTILGETQYFGPGTRLLVL.

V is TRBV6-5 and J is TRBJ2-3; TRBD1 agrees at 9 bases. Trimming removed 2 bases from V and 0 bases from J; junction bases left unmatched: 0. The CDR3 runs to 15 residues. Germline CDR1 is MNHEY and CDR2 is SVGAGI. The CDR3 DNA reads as TGTGCCAGCAGTTACGGACAGGGGAGCACAGATACGCAGTATTTT. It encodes CASSYGQGSTDTQYF.

The chain's CDR3 is CAWSAVGPKSHEQYF. CDR3 nucleotide sequence: TGTGCCTGGAGTGCCGTGGGACCAAAGAGCCACGAGCAGTACTTC. V usage is TRBV30 and J usage is TRBJ2-7; D tentatively fits TRBD1 or TRBD2 (5 bases each). Trimming took 1 base from V and 5 from J, leaving 18 bases between them. CDR3 length: 15 residues. Germline lookup yields CDR1 GTSNPN and CDR2 SVGIG (reference sequence).

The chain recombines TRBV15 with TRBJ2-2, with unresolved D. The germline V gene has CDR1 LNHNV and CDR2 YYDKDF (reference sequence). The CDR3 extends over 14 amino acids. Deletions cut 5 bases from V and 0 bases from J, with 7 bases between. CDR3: CATSGLSNTGELFF. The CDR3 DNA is TGTGCCACCAGCGGTCTCTCGAACACCGGGGAGCTGTTTTTT.

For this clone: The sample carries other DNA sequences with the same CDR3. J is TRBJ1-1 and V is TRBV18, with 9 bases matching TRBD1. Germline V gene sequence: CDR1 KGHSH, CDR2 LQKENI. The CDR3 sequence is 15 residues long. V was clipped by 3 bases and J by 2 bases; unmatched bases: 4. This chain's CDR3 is CASSPGQGPNTEAFF. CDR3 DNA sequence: TGTGCCAGCTCACCGGGACAGGGTCCAAACACTGAAGCTTTCTTT. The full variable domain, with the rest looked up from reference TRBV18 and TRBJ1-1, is NAGVMQNPRHLVRRRGQEARLRCSPMKGHSHVYWYRQLPEEGLKFMVYLQKENIIDESGMPKERFSAEFPKEGPSILRIQQVVRGDSAAYFCASSPGQGPNTEAFFGQGTRLTVV.

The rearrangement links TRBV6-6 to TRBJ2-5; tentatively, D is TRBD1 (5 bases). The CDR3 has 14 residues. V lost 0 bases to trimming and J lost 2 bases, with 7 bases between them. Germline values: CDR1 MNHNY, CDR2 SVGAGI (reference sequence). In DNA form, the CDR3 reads TGTGCCAGCAGTTACTCCGCAGGGCAAGAGACCCAGTACTTC. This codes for CASSYSAGQETQYF.

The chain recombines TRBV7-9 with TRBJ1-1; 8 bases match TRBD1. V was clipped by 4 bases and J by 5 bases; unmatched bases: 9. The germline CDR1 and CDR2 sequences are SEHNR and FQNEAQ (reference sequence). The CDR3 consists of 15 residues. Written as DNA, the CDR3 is TGTGCCAGCAGCTCTTACACAGGGGGATCAACTGAAGCTTTCTTT. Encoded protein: CASSSYTGGSTEAFF.

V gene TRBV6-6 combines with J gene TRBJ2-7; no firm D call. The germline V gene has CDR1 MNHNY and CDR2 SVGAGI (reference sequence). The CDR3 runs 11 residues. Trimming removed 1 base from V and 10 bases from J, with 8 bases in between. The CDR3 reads CASSYFGFQYF. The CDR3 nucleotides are TGTGCCAGCAGTTACTTCGGTTTTCAGTACTTC.

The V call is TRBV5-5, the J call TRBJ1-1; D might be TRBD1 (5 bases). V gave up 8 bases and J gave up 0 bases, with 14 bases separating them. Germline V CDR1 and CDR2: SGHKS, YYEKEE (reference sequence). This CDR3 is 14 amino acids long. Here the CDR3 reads CASSFGTVNTEAFF. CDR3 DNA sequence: TGTGCCAGTTCCTTTGGGACGGTGAACACTGAAGCTTTCTTT.

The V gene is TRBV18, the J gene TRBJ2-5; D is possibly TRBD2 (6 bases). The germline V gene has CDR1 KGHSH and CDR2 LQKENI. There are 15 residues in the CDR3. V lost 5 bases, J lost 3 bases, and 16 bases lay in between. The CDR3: CASSARAGTKETQYF. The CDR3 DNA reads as TGTGCCAGCTCAGCTCGAGCGGGCACTAAAGAGACCCAGTACTTC. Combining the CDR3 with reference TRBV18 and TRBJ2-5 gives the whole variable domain NAGVMQNPRHLVRRRGQEARLRCSPMKGHSHVYWYRQLPEEGLKFMVYLQKENIIDESGMPKERFSAEFPKEGPSILRIQQVVRGDSAAYFCASSARAGTKETQYFGPGTRLLVL.

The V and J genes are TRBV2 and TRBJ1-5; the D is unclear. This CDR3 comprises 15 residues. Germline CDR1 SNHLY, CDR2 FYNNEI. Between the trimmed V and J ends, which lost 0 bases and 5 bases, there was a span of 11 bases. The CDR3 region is CASSEALGYDQPQHF. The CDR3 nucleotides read TGTGCCAGCAGTGAAGCGCTGGGTTACGATCAGCCCCAGCATTTT.

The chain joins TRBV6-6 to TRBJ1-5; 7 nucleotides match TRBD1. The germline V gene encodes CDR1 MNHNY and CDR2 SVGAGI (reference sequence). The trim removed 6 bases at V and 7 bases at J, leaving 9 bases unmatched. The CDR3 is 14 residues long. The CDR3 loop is CASSQGTVAQPQHF. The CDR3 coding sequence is TGTGCCAGCAGCCAGGGGACAGTCGCCCAGCCCCAGCATTTT.

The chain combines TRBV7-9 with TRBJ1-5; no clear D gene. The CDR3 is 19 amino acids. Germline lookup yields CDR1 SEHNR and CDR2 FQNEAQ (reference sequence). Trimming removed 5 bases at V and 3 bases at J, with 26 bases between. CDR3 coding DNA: TGTGCCAGCAGCCTCGTCAGCGGGAGCTCGGTCAGAGCCAATCAGCCCCAGCATTTT. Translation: CASSLVSGSSVRANQPQHF.

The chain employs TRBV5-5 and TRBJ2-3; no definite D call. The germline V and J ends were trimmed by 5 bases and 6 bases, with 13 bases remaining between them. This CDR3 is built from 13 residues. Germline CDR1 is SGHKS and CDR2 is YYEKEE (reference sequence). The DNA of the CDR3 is TGTGCCAGCAGTTTCTCGATTACGGATACGCAGTATTTT. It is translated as CASSFSITDTQYF.

In nucleotides, the CDR3 is TGTGCCATCAGTGAGCAGGGGGCAGATAATTCACCCCTCCACTTT. Protein product: CAISEQGADNSPLHF. The chain links TRBV10-3 to TRBJ1-6; TRBD1 agrees at 8 bases. Germline-derived CDR1 and CDR2 are ENHRY and SYGVKD. Trimming removed 2 bases from V and 5 bases from J; junction bases left unmatched: 2. There are 15 residues in the CDR3.

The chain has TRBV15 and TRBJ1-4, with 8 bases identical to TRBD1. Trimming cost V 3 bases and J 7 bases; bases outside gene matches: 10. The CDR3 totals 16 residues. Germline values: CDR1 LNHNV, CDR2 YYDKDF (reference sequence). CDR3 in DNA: TGTGCCACCAGCAGGGCACGTGCAGGGGGCAGTGAAAAACTGTTTTTT. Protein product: CATSRARAGGSEKLFF. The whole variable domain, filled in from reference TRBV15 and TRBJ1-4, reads DAMVIQNPRYQVTQFGKPVTLSCSQTLNHNVMYWYQQKSSQAPKLLFHYYDKDFNNEADTPDNFQSRRPNTSFCFLDIRSPGLGDTAMYLCATSRARAGGSEKLFFGSGTQLSVL.

Here the CDR3 DNA reads TGTGCCAGCAGCTTGGAGGCAGGGCGAGGCTACGAGCAGTACTTC. This codes for CASSLEAGRGYEQYF. V and J are TRBV5-5 and TRBJ2-7; a weak D match, TRBD1 (5 bases). This CDR3 is built from 15 residues. Germline V gene lookup returns CDR1 SGHKS and CDR2 YYEKEE (reference sequence). The V end lost 0 bases, the J end lost 3 bases, and 13 bases lay between the germline ends.

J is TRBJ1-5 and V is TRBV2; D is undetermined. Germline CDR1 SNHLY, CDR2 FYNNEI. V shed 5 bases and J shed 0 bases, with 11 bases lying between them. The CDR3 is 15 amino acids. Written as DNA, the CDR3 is TGTGCCAGCAGTCGGTTACAGACTAGCAATCAGCCCCAGCATTTT. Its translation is CASSRLQTSNQPQHF.

CDR3 in amino acids: CASSALPDRGYGYTF. The CDR3 bases are TGTGCCAGCAGCGCCCTCCCCGACAGGGGATATGGCTACACCTTC. V usage is TRBV6-4 and J usage is TRBJ1-2, with TRBD1 matching 8 bases. The CDR3 covers 15 residues. V gave up 6 bases and J gave up 5 bases; unmatched junction bases: 11. Per germline, CDR1 MRHNA and CDR2 SNTAGT.

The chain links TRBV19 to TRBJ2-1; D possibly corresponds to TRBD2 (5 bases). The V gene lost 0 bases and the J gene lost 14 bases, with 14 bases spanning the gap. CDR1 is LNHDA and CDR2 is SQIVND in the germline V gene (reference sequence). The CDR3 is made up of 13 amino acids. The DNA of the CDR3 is TGTGCCAGTAGTATAGATCTATCCGGGGTGGAGTTCTTC. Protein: CASSIDLSGVEFF. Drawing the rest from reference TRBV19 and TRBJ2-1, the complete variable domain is DGGITQSPKYLFRKEGQNVTLSCEQNLNHDAMYWYRQDPGQGLRLIYYSQIVNDFQKGDIAEGYSVSREKKESFPLTVTSAQKNPTAFYLCASSIDLSGVEFFGPGTRLTVL.

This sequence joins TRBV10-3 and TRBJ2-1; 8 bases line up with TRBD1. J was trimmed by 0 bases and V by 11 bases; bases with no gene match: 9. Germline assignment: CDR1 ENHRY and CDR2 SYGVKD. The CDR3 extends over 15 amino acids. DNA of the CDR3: TGTGCCGCGGACAGGGCGGGGAGCTCCTACAATGAGCAGTTCTTC. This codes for CAADRAGSSYNEQFF.

CDR3 DNA: TGTGCCAGCAGCTACGAGAGACAGGGGAGAGGAGATACGCAGTATTTT. This translates into CASSYERQGRGDTQYF. The gene calls are TRBV14 and TRBJ2-3; 8 nucleotides agree with TRBD1. The CDR3 loop spans 16 amino acids. Trimming at V came to 5 bases and at J to 5 bases, leaving 12 bases not matched to a gene. In germline, CDR1 is SGHDN, CDR2 FVKESK.

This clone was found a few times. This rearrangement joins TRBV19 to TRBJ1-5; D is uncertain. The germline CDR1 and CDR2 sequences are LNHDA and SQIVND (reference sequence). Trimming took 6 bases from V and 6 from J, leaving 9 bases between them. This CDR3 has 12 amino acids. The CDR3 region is CASSLIGQPQHF. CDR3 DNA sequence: TGTGCCAGTAGCCTGATTGGTCAGCCCCAGCATTTT.